This T cell receptor (beta chain) was captured by sequencing in a study of blood T cell repertoires in COVID-19. Trimming removed 4 bases at V and 5 bases at J, with 21 bases between. The germline CDR1 and CDR2 sequences are SGHDN and FVKESK. This CDR3 contains 17 residues. TCRdb's table, derived via immunoSEQ multiplex PCR, lists solely in-frame clones and lacks some. The sample includes some 140,000 clones, under 80% of them seen just once. This chain uses TRBV14 with TRBJ2-1; D gene uncertain. This clonotype was obtained from a man at least 80 years old with acute or convalescent COVID-19. Sequencing input: peripheral blood. The CDR3 region has the DNA TGTGCCAGCAGCCCCCCCCAGGCCCGAACAACGAACAATGAGCAGTTCTTC. Translated: CASSPPQARTTNNEQFF.